What follows are 5 T cell receptor beta chains derived from one specimen sequenced in a study of T cell changes during pregnancy in multiple sclerosis. Here immunoSEQ multiplex PCR was the method, and the copy in TCRdb shows in-frame clones only, minus some. The table has around 62,000 clones, 89% seen once. This material consisted of peripheral blood, taken in the first trimester of pregnancy. All receptors come from a female donor with multiple sclerosis, enrolled in a pregnancy study.

V gene TRBV5-6 combines with J gene TRBJ2-1; 15 bases agree with TRBD2. J was trimmed by 7 bases and V by 4 bases; bases with no gene match: 3. Germline values: CDR1 SGHDT, CDR2 YYEEEE. This CDR3 is 15 amino acids long. The CDR3, as DNA: TGTGCCAGCAGCCTTGGACTAGCGGGGGGGAATGAGCAGTTCTTC. Translation gives CASSLGLAGGNEQFF.

The gene calls are TRBV2 and TRBJ2-2; D unresolved. The length of the CDR3 is 14 residues. V was pared by 5 bases and J by 2 bases, with 9 bases between. CDR1 and CDR2 from the germline V gene are SNHLY and FYNNEI. CDR3 region: CASSRQTNTGELFF. CDR3 coding DNA: TGTGCCAGCAGTAGGCAGACAAACACCGGGGAGCTGTTTTTT.

The V call is TRBV19, the J call TRBJ2-1, with 8 bases that match TRBD1. This CDR3 spans 15 amino acids. The junction had 5 bases not matched to a gene; V was cut back by 3 bases and J by 4 bases. Germline loops: CDR1 LNHDA, CDR2 SQIVND (reference sequence). CDR3 loop: CASSITDREYNEQFF. Written as DNA, the CDR3 is TGTGCCAGTAGTATCACGGACAGGGAATACAATGAGCAGTTCTTC.

Comment on this clone: Germline and junction disagree at one end, which may indicate a read error. The V and J genes are TRBV4-3 and TRBJ2-2, with TRBD2 identical over 10 bases. The CDR3 consists of 16 residues. Germline CDR1 is LGHNA and CDR2 is YSLEER. CDR3 DNA sequence: TGCGCCAGCACCCAAGACCTAGCGGGGGTATCCGGGGAGCTGTTTTTT. Translation gives CASTQDLAGVSGELFF.

The chain combines TRBV4-3 with TRBJ1-2; TRBD1 aligns across 11 bases. Per germline, CDR1 LGHNA and CDR2 YSLEER. Unmatched junction bases numbered 12, after V lost 3 bases and J lost 0 bases. The CDR3 runs 19 residues. CDR3 DNA sequence: TGCGCCAGCAGCCAGGGGGGAGCCGGGACAGGGGGAACTAACTATGGCTACACCTTC. It codes for CASSQGGAGTGGTNYGYTF.